The clone carrying this T cell receptor beta chain was recorded a few times. Its antigen is still unknown. The entirety of the isolated RNA underwent reverse transcription, so expressed TCRB transcripts were sequenced. Some clones are missing from TCRdb's copy, which holds only in-frame ones; the method was immunoSEQ multiplex PCR. This repertoire shows a few hundred thousand clones, roughly 12% found once; its top ten account for 0.015%. The data stem from a study of beta chain features in type 1 diabetes. The ends lost 3 bases at V and 1 base at J; junction bases unmatched: 6. The germline V gene has CDR1 LNHDA and CDR2 SQIVND (reference sequence). The CDR3 totals 16 residues. Study outcomes and limitations: Researchers report that Type 1 diabetes patients had moderately but significantly shorter TCRB CDR3s across all four CD4+ subsets.

Material for sequencing was naive CD4+ T cells from blood. The rearrangement joins TRBV19 to TRBJ2-1, with 7 bases aligning to TRBD2. The clonotype was recovered from a woman aged 18-30 years with type 1 diabetes. CDR3 protein: CASSMWLADSYNEQFF. For the CDR3, the DNA is TGTGCCAGTAGTATGTGGCTAGCGGATTCCTACAATGAGCAGTTCTTC.